One and the same sample provided the 26 T cell receptor beta chains below, sequenced in a study of blood T cell repertoires in COVID-19. TCRdb's table, derived via immunoSEQ multiplex PCR, lists solely in-frame clones and lacks some. The sample shows about 260,000 clones, around nine tenths of them seen only once. The material sequenced was peripheral blood. These receptors were collected from a woman aged 25-40 years with COVID-19, enrolled during active disease.

This sequence joins TRBV19 and TRBJ2-1; perhaps TRBD2 as D (7 bases). The CDR3 extends over 15 amino acids. Germline assignment: CDR1 LNHDA and CDR2 SQIVND (reference sequence). Trimming shortened V by 9 bases and J by 6 bases, and 21 bases separated the two germline ends. The CDR3 nucleotides are TGTGCCAGCGAACCCGGGGGGCGAGGTAGCAATGAGCAGTTCTTC. The encoded protein is CASEPGGRGSNEQFF.

This rearrangement joins TRBV5-6 to TRBJ2-5; D possibly corresponds to TRBD2 (6 bases). The CDR3 sequence is 13 residues long. V was trimmed by 4 bases and J by 5 bases, leaving 12 bases between them. Germline CDR1 and CDR2: SGHDT and YYEEEE. CDR3 residues: CASSPRDFETQYF. The CDR3 bases are TGTGCCAGCAGCCCAAGGGACTTTGAGACCCAGTACTTC.

The rearrangement joins TRBV5-1 to TRBJ1-2; D gene ambiguous. V shed 0 bases and J shed 4 bases, with 13 bases lying between them. Germline V lookup: CDR1 SGHRS, CDR2 YFSETQ. There are 15 residues in the CDR3. CDR3 nucleotide sequence: TGCGCCAGCAGCTTGGTGGCGAACCGGGGCTATGGCTACACCTTC. Translation: CASSLVANRGYGYTF.

The chain combines TRBV6-2 or TRBV6-3 with TRBJ2-5, with 9 bases identical to TRBD2. The germline CDR1 and CDR2 sequences are MNHEY and SVGEGT. The ends lost 5 bases at V and 1 base at J; junction bases unmatched: 2. The CDR3 sequence is 14 residues long. The CDR3 region is CASSRSGSQETQYF. The DNA for the CDR3 is TGTGCCAGCAGTCGTAGCGGGAGCCAAGAGACCCAGTACTTC.

The J gene is TRBJ2-7, the V gene TRBV20-1, with D unclear. CDR1 DFQATT and CDR2 SNEGSKA come from the germline V gene (reference sequence). The length of the CDR3 is 11 residues. Trimming shortened V by 1 base and J by 7 bases, and 8 bases separated the two germline ends. The CDR3, as DNA: TGCAGTGCTAGAGTAGTTTTAGAGCAGTACTTC. Its translation: CSARVVLEQYF.

This rearrangement joins TRBV19 to TRBJ2-1; the match to TRBD2 covers 11 bases. The CDR3 spans 16 residues. The junction had 11 bases not matched to a gene; V was cut back by 7 bases and J by 6 bases. Germline V gene sequence: CDR1 LNHDA, CDR2 SQIVND (reference sequence). Here the CDR3 reads CASTELAGEVFNEQFF. CDR3 nucleotides: TGTGCCAGTACAGAACTAGCGGGAGAGGTGTTCAATGAGCAGTTCTTC.

This rearrangement joins TRBV7-9 to TRBJ1-1; a possible D gene is TRBD1 (5 bases). CDR3 length equals 16 residues. Trimming cost V 1 base and J 3 bases, with 15 bases left between them. Germline CDR1 SEHNR, CDR2 FQNEAQ (reference sequence). This chain's CDR3 is CASSLGLSRTYTEAFF. The CDR3 DNA reads as TGTGCCAGCAGCTTAGGGTTGTCCAGGACATACACTGAAGCTTTCTTT. The full variable domain, in which reference TRBV7-9 and TRBJ1-1 provide the parts outside the CDR3, is DTGVSQNPRHKITKRGQNVTFRCDPISEHNRLYWYRQTLGQGPEFLTYFQNEAQLEKSRLLSDRFSAERPKGSFSTLEIQRTEQGDSAMYLCASSLGLSRTYTEAFFGQGTRLTVV.

CDR3 sequence: CASSQEPGLAAEQYF. DNA of the CDR3: TGCGCCAGCAGCCAAGAGCCGGGACTAGCGGCCGAGCAGTACTTC. The chain employs TRBV4-1 and TRBJ2-7; 11 bases fit TRBD2. The V and J ends lost 0 bases and 6 bases, in that order; junction bases with no gene match: 4. The CDR3 is made up of 15 amino acids. CDR1 MGHRA and CDR2 YSYEKL come from the germline V gene.

This clone was seen a single time. The chain employs TRBV28 and TRBJ1-6, with TRBD1 matching over 8 bases. The CDR3 covers 14 residues. V gave up 4 bases and J gave up 10 bases; unmatched junction bases: 6. Germline V gives CDR1 MDHEN, CDR2 SYDVKM. CDR3 amino acids: CASSSVTGESPLHF. The DNA for the CDR3 is TGTGCCAGCAGTTCGGTGACAGGGGAATCACCCCTCCACTTT.

The V gene is TRBV12-3 or TRBV12-4, the J gene TRBJ2-3; D unclear. Trimming shortened V by 2 bases and J by 6 bases, and 6 bases separated the two germline ends. The CDR3 extends over 12 amino acids. The CDR3 DNA reads TGTGCCAGCAGTTTAACTGATGATACGCAGTATTTT. The encoded protein is CASSLTDDTQYF.

This clone was seen once. This chain uses TRBV20-1 with TRBJ1-2, with 7 bases identical to TRBD1. Germline CDR1 DFQATT, CDR2 SNEGSKA (reference sequence). The CDR3 loop spans 11 amino acids. With V trimmed by 5 bases and J by 8 bases, 5 bases remained unmatched. The CDR3 region has the DNA TGCAGTGCTCTACAGGGGTTGGGCTACACCTTC. It encodes CSALQGLGYTF.

This clone came up a few times. The chain uses TRBV5-1 and TRBJ2-7; 10 bases fit TRBD1. After removal of 4 bases from V and 3 bases from J, the junction contained 7 bases not matched to a gene. The germline V gene has CDR1 SGHRS and CDR2 YFSETQ. This CDR3 contains 15 residues. The CDR3 spells CASSPRTGGGYEQYF. The CDR3 coding sequence is TGCGCCAGCAGCCCCCGGACAGGGGGGGGCTACGAGCAGTACTTC.

The CDR3 protein is CSAFGSNTEAFF. The CDR3 bases are TGCAGCGCGTTCGGTTCGAACACTGAAGCTTTCTTT. The chain has TRBV29-1 and TRBJ1-1; D unresolved. The V end was cut by 7 bases, the J end by 1 base, with 10 bases between. Germline CDR1 SQVTM, CDR2 ANQGSEA. The CDR3 sequence is 12 residues long.

This sequence joins TRBV5-1 and TRBJ2-7, with D maybe TRBD1 (5 bases). The V gene lost 3 bases and the J gene lost 1 base, with 11 bases spanning the gap. The CDR3 covers 14 residues. The V gene's germline CDR1 is SGHRS and CDR2 YFSETQ. CDR3 sequence: CASSWTRQSYEQYF. The CDR3 region has the DNA TGCGCCAGCAGCTGGACCCGACAGTCCTACGAGCAGTACTTC.

V gene TRBV9 combines with J gene TRBJ2-7; TRBD2 is a possible D gene (6 bases). The V gene's germline CDR1 is SGDLS and CDR2 YYNGEE. There are 14 residues in the CDR3. V lost 4 bases and J 2 bases, leaving 13 bases between the germline ends. CDR3 sequence: CASSPTSHTYEQYF. In DNA, the CDR3 is TGTGCCAGCAGCCCGACTAGTCATACCTACGAGCAGTACTTC.

The V and J genes are TRBV4-2 and TRBJ2-7, with TRBD1 matching over 12 bases. Trimming removed 3 bases from V and 5 bases from J; junction bases left unmatched: 5. The germline gives CDR1 LGHNA, CDR2 YNFKEQ. The length of the CDR3 is 15 residues. This CDR3 reads CASSQAGTGGDEQYF. DNA for the CDR3: TGTGCCAGCAGCCAGGCCGGGACAGGGGGCGACGAGCAGTACTTC.

The rearrangement joins TRBV7-9 to TRBJ2-5, with 9 bases aligning to TRBD2. The germline CDR1 and CDR2 sequences are SEHNR and FQNEAQ (reference sequence). This CDR3 is built from 15 residues. V lost 5 bases and J lost 5; bases outside the gene matches: 9. The chain's CDR3 is CASSLPAGGRETQYF. The CDR3 DNA follows: TGTGCCAGCAGCCTCCCAGCGGGAGGCAGGGAGACCCAGTACTTC.

CDR3 residues: CATSDYPRVHEQFF. Written as DNA, the CDR3 is TGTGCCACCAGTGATTATCCCAGGGTCCATGAGCAGTTCTTC. This sequence joins TRBV24-1 and TRBJ2-1; D may be TRBD1 (5 bases). The V end was cut by 2 bases, the J end by 8 bases, with 12 bases between. The CDR3 spans 14 residues. Germline V gene lookup returns CDR1 KGHDR and CDR2 SFDVKD.

This clone was seen a handful of times. V gene TRBV27 combines with J gene TRBJ1-2; D perhaps matches TRBD1 (6 bases). CDR1 is MNHEY, CDR2 SMNVEV, per germline (reference sequence). The length of the CDR3 is 13 residues. Deletions cut 7 bases from V and 6 bases from J, with 15 bases between. The CDR3 here is CASTPGGGHGYTF. In nucleotides, the CDR3 is TGTGCCAGCACTCCGGGGGGGGGCCATGGCTACACCTTC.

The chain carries TRBV28 and TRBJ1-5; the D gene is possibly TRBD1 (5 bases). Looked up from germline, CDR1 is MDHEN and CDR2 is SYDVKM. V lost 6 bases and J 7 bases, leaving 16 bases between the germline ends. This CDR3 spans 14 amino acids. The CDR3 loop reads CASSLLDNSQPQHF. The CDR3 DNA sequence: TGTGCCAGCAGCCTACTGGACAATTCGCAGCCCCAGCATTTT.

This chain uses TRBV28 with TRBJ2-1; possibly TRBD1 for D (5 bases). The CDR3 contains 17 residues. Per the germline V gene, CDR1 is MDHEN and CDR2 is SYDVKM. Trimming removed 2 bases at V and 2 bases at J, with 16 bases between. CDR3 protein: CASSLRGSYNAYNEQFF. The CDR3 region has the DNA TGTGCCAGCAGTTTAAGGGGAAGTTATAACGCCTACAATGAGCAGTTCTTC.

This rearrangement joins TRBV6-4 to TRBJ1-6; D is perhaps TRBD1 (5 bases). V lost 0 bases, J lost 10 bases, and 13 bases lay in between. The CDR3 runs to 15 residues. Germline CDR1 and CDR2: MRHNA and SNTAGT. CDR3 protein: CASSDSSGEGSPLHF. The DNA for the CDR3 is TGTGCCAGCAGTGACTCGAGCGGGGAGGGGTCACCCCTCCACTTT.

The gene calls are TRBV11-1 and TRBJ1-6, with TRBD1 identical over 8 bases. This CDR3 is 15 amino acids long. With V trimmed by 5 bases and J by 8 bases, 8 bases remained unmatched. Looked up from germline, CDR1 is SGHAT and CDR2 is FQDESV (reference sequence). The DNA of the CDR3 is TGTGCCAGCAGCGGGGGACAGGTCTTGGATTCACCCCTCCACTTT. Its protein product is CASSGGQVLDSPLHF.

V and J are TRBV20-1 and TRBJ1-1; D is unresolved. Germline V gene data show CDR1 as DFQATT and CDR2 as SNEGSKA (reference sequence). CDR3 length equals 11 residues. Between the trimmed V and J ends, which lost 0 bases and 10 bases, there was a span of 9 bases. The chain's CDR3 is CSARDQITAFF. DNA for the CDR3: TGCAGTGCTAGAGACCAGATCACAGCTTTCTTT.

The chain carries TRBV6-6 and TRBJ2-7; TRBD1 matches 7 bases. The CDR3 spans 14 residues. The trim removed 6 bases at V and 2 bases at J, leaving 7 bases unmatched. Germline V lookup: CDR1 MNHNY, CDR2 SVGAGI (reference sequence). Here the CDR3 reads CASSPTGQTYEQYF. DNA of the CDR3: TGTGCCAGCAGCCCGACAGGGCAGACCTACGAGCAGTACTTC.

J is TRBJ1-1 and V is TRBV6-1, with unresolved D. Looked up from germline, CDR1 is MNHNS and CDR2 is SASEGT. The CDR3 has 14 amino acids. V lost 2 bases to trimming and J lost 1 base, with 8 bases between them. CDR3 protein: CASSETRQNTEAFF. The CDR3 coding sequence is TGTGCCAGCAGTGAAACCCGACAGAACACTGAAGCTTTCTTT.